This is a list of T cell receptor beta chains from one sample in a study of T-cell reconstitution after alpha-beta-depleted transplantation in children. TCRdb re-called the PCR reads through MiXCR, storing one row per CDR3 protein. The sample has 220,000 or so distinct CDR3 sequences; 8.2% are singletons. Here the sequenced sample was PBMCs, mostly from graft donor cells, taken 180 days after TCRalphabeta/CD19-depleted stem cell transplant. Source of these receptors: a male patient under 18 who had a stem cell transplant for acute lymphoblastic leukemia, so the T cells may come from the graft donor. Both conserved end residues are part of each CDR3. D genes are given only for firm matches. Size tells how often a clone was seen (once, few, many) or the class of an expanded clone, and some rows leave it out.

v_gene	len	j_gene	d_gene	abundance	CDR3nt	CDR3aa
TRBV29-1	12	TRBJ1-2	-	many	TGCAGCGGAGTAGAAGGGAACTATGGCTACACCTTC	CSGVEGNYGYTF
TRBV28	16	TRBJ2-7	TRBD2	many	TGTGCCAGCAGTTCCCCGACTAGCGGGAGTCCCTACGAGCAGTACTTC	CASSSPTSGSPYEQYF
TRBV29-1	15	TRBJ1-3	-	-	TGCAGCGTTGAATACGCGGGGCTAAGTGGAAACACCATATATTTT	CSVEYAGLSGNTIYF
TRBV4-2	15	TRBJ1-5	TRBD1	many	TGTGCCAGCAGCCAGGATGGACAGGGTTATCAGCCCCAGCATTTT	CASSQDGQGYQPQHF
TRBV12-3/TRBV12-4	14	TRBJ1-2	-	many	TGTGCCAGCAGTTCCTATCAGAGGCGGTATGGCTACACCTTC	CASSSYQRRYGYTF
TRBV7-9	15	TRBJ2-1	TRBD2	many	TGTGCCAGCAGCTATTCTAGCGGGGGGGCATGGGAGCAGTTCTTC	CASSYSSGGAWEQFF
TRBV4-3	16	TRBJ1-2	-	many	TGCGCCAGCAGCCAAGCAATAAGGGGAAGAGGGTATGGCTACACCTTC	CASSQAIRGRGYGYTF
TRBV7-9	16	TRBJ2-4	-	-	TGTGCCAGCAGCTTGGGGGTCCAACCTCTCAAAAACATTCAGTACTTC	CASSLGVQPLKNIQYF
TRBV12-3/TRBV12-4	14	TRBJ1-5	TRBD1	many	TGTGCCAGCAGGCCGACAGGGAGGGATCAGCCCCAGCATTTT	CASRPTGRDQPQHF
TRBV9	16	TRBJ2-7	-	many	TGTGCCAGCAGCGTCCCCCGCCAGGGGCGACTCTACGAGCAGTACTTC	CASSVPRQGRLYEQYF
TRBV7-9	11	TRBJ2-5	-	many	TGTGCCAGCAGCCTAGACAGGAATAAGTACTTC	CASSLDRNKYF
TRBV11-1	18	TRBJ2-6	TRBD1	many	TGTGCCAGCAGCTTGGCAGGGGGTCCTTACTCTGGGGCCAACGTCCTGACTTTC	CASSLAGGPYSGANVLTF
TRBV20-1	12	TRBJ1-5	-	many	TGCAGTGCTGGGACCGGTCGGGAGCCCCAGCATTTT	CSAGTGREPQHF
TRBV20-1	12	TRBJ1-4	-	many	TGCAGTGCCGATTCCACGGATGAAAAACTGTTTTTT	CSADSTDEKLFF
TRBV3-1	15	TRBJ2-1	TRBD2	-	TGTGCCAGCAGCCAAGATAGAAGCGGGAGCGATGAGCAGTTCTTC	CASSQDRSGSDEQFF
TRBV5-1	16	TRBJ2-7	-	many	TGCGCCAGCAGCTCCCCGGGCGGGGGCCGTCCCTACGAGCAGTACTTC	CASSSPGGGRPYEQYF
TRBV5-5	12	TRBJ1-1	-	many	TGTGCCAGCCGAAGGGGTCCCACTGAAGCTTTCTTT	CASRRGPTEAFF
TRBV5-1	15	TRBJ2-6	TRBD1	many	TGCGCCAGCAGCGAGGACAGGTCTGGGGCCAACGTCCTGACTTTC	CASSEDRSGANVLTF
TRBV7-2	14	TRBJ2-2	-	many	TGTGCCAGCAGCTTGGGTCGGGGGGCTTGGGAGCTGTTTTTT	CASSLGRGAWELFF
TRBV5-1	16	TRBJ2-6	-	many	TGCGCCAGCAGCTATAACAGGGACTCTGGGGCCAACGTCCTGACTTTC	CASSYNRDSGANVLTF
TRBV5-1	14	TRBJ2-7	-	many	TGCGCCAGCAGCCTGACCCTAGGCCCCTACGAGCAGTACTTC	CASSLTLGPYEQYF
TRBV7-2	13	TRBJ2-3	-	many	TGTGCCAGCAGCTTAGACCTAGTTCATACGCAGTATTTT	CASSLDLVHTQYF
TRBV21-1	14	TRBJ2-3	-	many	TGTGCCAGCAGCAATGAGGGAGTGACAGATACGCAGTATTTT	CASSNEGVTDTQYF
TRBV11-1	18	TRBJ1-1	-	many	TGTGCCAGCAGCTCTAGGGTCGGGCCCATCGTCAAGAACACTGAAGCTTTCTTT	CASSSRVGPIVKNTEAFF
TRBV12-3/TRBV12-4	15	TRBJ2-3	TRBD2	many	TGTGCCAGCAGTCTAGCGGGAGTGTCTACAGATACGCAGTATTTT	CASSLAGVSTDTQYF
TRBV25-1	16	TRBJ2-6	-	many	TGTGCCAGCGCCTCGGCCAGGGGGGCTGGGGCCAACGTCCTGACTTTC	CASASARGAGANVLTF